This TCR beta chain derives from a study of vaccination effects on CD4 cells after COVID-19. General study findings and limits: Both infection-induced and vaccine-induced clones contracted markedly at late post-vaccination timepoints.

Upon completion of more than 9 days in culture, CD4+ T cells were isolated. Convalescent patients had PCR-confirmed SARS-CoV-2 infection between March and December 2020. Participants completed two doses of the BNT162b2 or mRNA-1273 vaccine. The data were produced by immunoSEQ multiplex PCR, yet TCRdb's version contains in-frame clones alone and is incomplete. The sample includes tens of thousands of clones, roughly four fifths of them seen just once. Comment on this clone: As yet, its antigen is unknown.

There are 16 residues in the CDR3. The ends were cut back, 4 bases at V and 2 bases at J, with 15 bases in the middle. Germline values: CDR1 SGHNT, CDR2 YYREEE (reference sequence). Sample: CD4+ T cells from PBMCs cultured without peptide, taken after COVID-19 vaccination. The receptor comes from a human donor who had a prior SARS-CoV-2 infection. This chain connects TRBV5-4 to TRBJ2-2; maybe TRBD2 (6 bases). The CDR3 DNA is TGTGCCAGCAGCGTTCAGGGAGGAATAAACACCGGGGAGCTGTTTTTT. Amino acid sequence: CASSVQGGINTGELFF.